These T cell receptor beta chains were read from a single sample in a study of T cells in Graves' hyperthyroidism and ophthalmopathy. TCRdb reprocessed the multiplex PCR reads via MiXCR and lists one record per CDR3 protein. The data hold a few hundred thousand distinct CDR3 sequences, with 15% to 19% observed a single time. Sequenced material: blood. These receptors were collected from a woman in her twenties or thirties with Graves' hyperthyroidism. CDR3s include the opening cysteine and the closing phenylalanine or tryptophan. Fields, in order: clone size, V gene, J gene, D gene, CDR3 DNA, CDR3 protein. The D gene is left open where the match is weak. A row's size may be missing; if present it is once, few, many or a size class.

>many|TRBV11-3|TRBJ2-1|TRBD2
TGTGCCAGCAGCTTAGAGGCGGGACTAGCTAAGGACAATGAGCAGTTCTTC
CASSLEAGLAKDNEQFF
>few|TRBV29-1|TRBJ2-2|-
TGCAGCGTTGAAGGAAAGAACACCGGGGAGCTGTTTTTT
CSVEGKNTGELFF
>many|TRBV12-3/TRBV12-4|TRBJ2-3|-
TGTGCCAGCAGTCTGACTAGGGCGGGCACAGATACGCAGTATTTT
CASSLTRAGTDTQYF
>many|TRBV12-3/TRBV12-4|TRBJ2-2|-
TGTGCCAGCGGTACAGGCTACACCGGGGAGCTGTTTTTT
CASGTGYTGELFF
>many|TRBV12-3/TRBV12-4|TRBJ2-1|TRBD2
TGTGCCAGCAGTAGACTAGCGGGAGTCCATGAGCAGTTCTTC
CASSRLAGVHEQFF
>many|TRBV20-1|TRBJ2-3|TRBD2
TGCAGTGCTCCCCCCTTAGCGGGAGGGCGTCTAGATACGCAGTATTTT
CSAPPLAGGRLDTQYF
>once|TRBV20-1|TRBJ1-1|-
TGCAGTGCCACGGACAGAGGGAACACTGAAGCTTTCTTT
CSATDRGNTEAFF
>many|TRBV12-3/TRBV12-4|TRBJ2-1|-
TGTGCCAGCAGTTTTGGGGTACAGGACAATGAGCAGTTCTTC
CASSFGVQDNEQFF
>few|TRBV5-4|TRBJ2-1|-
TGTGCCAGCAGCCATTCTTCAGTGGGCGCGGGGCAGTTCTTC
CASSHSSVGAGQFF
>many|TRBV11-2|TRBJ2-7|-
TGTGCCAGCAGCAATTTCGGACTGTCCTCCTACGAGCAGTACTTC
CASSNFGLSSYEQYF
>few|TRBV7-2|TRBJ2-2|TRBD2
TGTGCCAGCAGCTCGACTAGCGGGAGAAAAACCGGGGAGCTGTTTTTT
CASSSTSGRKTGELFF
>few|TRBV18|TRBJ2-4|TRBD1
TGTGCCAGCTCACCACGGACAGGGGTAAACATTCAGTACTTC
CASSPRTGVNIQYF
>many|TRBV7-8|TRBJ1-6|-
TGTGCCAGCAGCTTCCAGGGGAGGAATTCACCCCTCCACTTT
CASSFQGRNSPLHF
>few|TRBV5-1|TRBJ2-1|TRBD1
TGCGCCAGCAGCTCCGGGACAGGGATGTACAATGAGCAGTTCTTC
CASSSGTGMYNEQFF
>many|TRBV7-9|TRBJ2-3|-
TGTGCCAGCAGCTCCACGGGAAGGGGCCCTTTGGCCCCCTTCACAGATACGCAGTATTTT
CASSSTGRGPLAPFTDTQYF
>many|TRBV29-1|TRBJ2-3|TRBD2
TGCAGCATTAGAGCGGGAGTCGCAGATACGCAGTATTTT
CSIRAGVADTQYF
>-|TRBV5-1|TRBJ2-3|TRBD2
TGCGCCAGCAGCTTCCTAGCGGGACACACAGATACGCAGTATTTT
CASSFLAGHTDTQYF
>few|TRBV7-9|TRBJ2-2|-
TGTGCCAGCAGCCCTAGACTTAATTACACCGGGGAGCTGTTTTTT
CASSPRLNYTGELFF
>few|TRBV5-6|TRBJ2-5|-
TGTGCCAGCAGCTTGTACCGGGAGTCGGAGACCCAGTACTTC
CASSLYRESETQYF
>-|TRBV10-3|TRBJ1-5|-
TGTGCCATCAGCCCAGGAAGGGGGAGCAATCAGCCCCAGCATTTT
CAISPGRGSNQPQHF
>many|TRBV7-2|TRBJ2-2|TRBD2
TGTGCCAGCAGCGTTAGCGGGAAGGAGCTGTTTTTT
CASSVSGKELFF
>many|TRBV5-1|TRBJ1-1|TRBD1
TGCGCCAGCAGCTCCGCCGGTCTTACAGGGGTCGGGGTAGCTTTCTTT
CASSSAGLTGVGVAFF
>-|TRBV20-1|TRBJ1-5|-
TGCAGTGCTAGTGTGCTGGACAATCAGCCCCAGCATTTT
CSASVLDNQPQHF
>-|TRBV6-4|TRBJ2-3|-
TGTGCCAGCAGTGACTCGGACAACACAGATACGCAGTATTTT
CASSDSDNTDTQYF
>many|TRBV27|TRBJ2-1|TRBD2
TGTGCCAGCAGCTCCCTAGGACTAGCGGCCAATGAGCAGTTCTTC
CASSSLGLAANEQFF
>-|TRBV10-3|TRBJ2-2|-
TGTGCCATCTTGGCTGACACCCCGACCGGGGAGCTGTTTTTT
CAILADTPTGELFF
>many|TRBV29-1|TRBJ2-3|-
TGCAGCGTTGAGCCGGGATCAACGGACACAGATACGCAGTATTTT
CSVEPGSTDTDTQYF
>few|TRBV7-2|TRBJ2-1|TRBD1
TGTGCCAGCAGCCCCCACAGGGGACCTAATGAGCAGTTCTTC
CASSPHRGPNEQFF
>few|TRBV9|TRBJ2-1|-
TGTGCCAGCAGCGTCGGAAGCAATGAGCAGTTCTTC
CASSVGSNEQFF
>few|TRBV7-8|TRBJ1-5|-
TGTGCCAGCAGTTCCTCCTTAGCGGGACGGTATAGCAATCAGCCCCAGCATTTT
CASSSSLAGRYSNQPQHF
>-|TRBV5-4|TRBJ2-1|TRBD1
TGTGCCAGCAGCTTCTCCGGGACAGGGCTCTTCAATGAGCAGTTCTTC
CASSFSGTGLFNEQFF
>few|TRBV5-8|TRBJ1-4|-
TGTGCCAGCAGCTCTCCAGGACAGTCTAATGAAAAACTGTTTTTT
CASSSPGQSNEKLFF
>few|TRBV18|TRBJ2-7|-
TGTGCCAGCTCACCTAGGGAGGCCGGCGGGTCCTACGAGCAGTACTTC
CASSPREAGGSYEQYF
>many|TRBV28|TRBJ2-2|TRBD1
TGTGCCAGTTATACGGGACAGGGTGCGGAGCTGTTTTTT
CASYTGQGAELFF
>many|TRBV27|TRBJ1-2|-
TGTGCCAGCAGTTTAAGCCCCGCCTCTATGGGTGGCTACACCTTC
CASSLSPASMGGYTF
>many|TRBV7-2|TRBJ2-7|-
TGTGCCAGCAGCCGCACTACGGGGCCTCTTGGGGAGCAGTACTTC
CASSRTTGPLGEQYF
>many|TRBV12-3/TRBV12-4|TRBJ2-7|-
TGTGCCAGCAGTCCGCCAGGGGTTGTGGCCTACGAGCAGTACTTC
CASSPPGVVAYEQYF
>few|TRBV19|TRBJ2-7|-
TGTGCCAGTAGTATCCACCAGGAAGGCTCCTACGAGCAGTACTTC
CASSIHQEGSYEQYF
>many|TRBV27|TRBJ1-1|TRBD1
TGTGCCAGCTCGGCAGGGGGGTCTGAAGCTTTCTTT
CASSAGGSEAFF
>many|TRBV5-1|TRBJ2-2|TRBD2
TGCGCCAGCAGCCCTACTAGCGGGAAAAGGGCCGGGGAGCTGTTTTTT
CASSPTSGKRAGELFF
>-|TRBV19|TRBJ1-5|-
TGTGCCAGTAGTGGAGGACAGAGCAATCAGCCCCAGCATTTT
CASSGGQSNQPQHF
>many|TRBV30|TRBJ1-1|-
TGTGCCTGGAGTACCAGTCTGGAGGTCTCTGAAGCTTTCTTT
CAWSTSLEVSEAFF
>many|TRBV20-1|TRBJ2-5|-
TGCAGTGCTAGAGCCGGCCTTTGGGGACTAGAGACCCAGTACTTC
CSARAGLWGLETQYF